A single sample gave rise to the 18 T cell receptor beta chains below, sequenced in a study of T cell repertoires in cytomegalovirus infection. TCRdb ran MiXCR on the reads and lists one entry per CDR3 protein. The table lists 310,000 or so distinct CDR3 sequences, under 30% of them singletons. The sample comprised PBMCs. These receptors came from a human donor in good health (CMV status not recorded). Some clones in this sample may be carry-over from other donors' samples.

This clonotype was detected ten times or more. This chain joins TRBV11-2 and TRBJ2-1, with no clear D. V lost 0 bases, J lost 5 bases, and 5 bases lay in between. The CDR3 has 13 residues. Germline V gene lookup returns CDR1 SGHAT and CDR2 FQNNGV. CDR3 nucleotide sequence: TGTGCCAGCAGCTTAGATGCTGACAATGAGCAGTTCTTC. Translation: CASSLDADNEQFF.

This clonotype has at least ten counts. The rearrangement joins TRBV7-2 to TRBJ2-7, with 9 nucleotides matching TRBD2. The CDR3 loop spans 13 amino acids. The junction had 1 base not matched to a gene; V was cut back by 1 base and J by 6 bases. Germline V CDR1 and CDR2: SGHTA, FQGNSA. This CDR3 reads CASSLGREGEQYF. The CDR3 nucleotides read TGTGCCAGCAGCTTAGGGCGGGAGGGCGAGCAGTACTTC.

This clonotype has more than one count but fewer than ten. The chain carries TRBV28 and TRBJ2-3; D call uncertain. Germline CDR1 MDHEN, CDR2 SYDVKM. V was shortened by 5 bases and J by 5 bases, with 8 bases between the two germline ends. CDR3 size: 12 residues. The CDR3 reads CASSPEIDTQYF. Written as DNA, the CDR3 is TGTGCCAGCAGTCCGGAGATAGATACGCAGTATTTT. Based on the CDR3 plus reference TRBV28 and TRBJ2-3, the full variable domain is DVKVTQSSRYLVKRTGEKVFLECVQDMDHENMFWYRQDPGLGLRLIYFSYDVKMKEKGDIPEGYSVSREKKERFSLILESASTNQTSMYLCASSPEIDTQYFGPGTRLTVL.

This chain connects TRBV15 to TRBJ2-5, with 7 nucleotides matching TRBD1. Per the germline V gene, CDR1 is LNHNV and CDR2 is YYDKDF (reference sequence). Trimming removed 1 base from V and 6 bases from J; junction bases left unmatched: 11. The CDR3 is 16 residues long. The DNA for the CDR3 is TGTGCCACCAGCAGAGCTTCAACAGGGGTTCGGAAGACCCAGTACTTC. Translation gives CATSRASTGVRKTQYF.

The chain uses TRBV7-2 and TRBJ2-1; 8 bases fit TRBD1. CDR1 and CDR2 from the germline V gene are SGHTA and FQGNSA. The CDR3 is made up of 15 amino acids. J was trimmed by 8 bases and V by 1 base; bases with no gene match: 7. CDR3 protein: CASSLVQGARDEQFF. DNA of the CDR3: TGTGCCAGCAGCTTAGTTCAGGGGGCGCGAGATGAGCAGTTCTTC.

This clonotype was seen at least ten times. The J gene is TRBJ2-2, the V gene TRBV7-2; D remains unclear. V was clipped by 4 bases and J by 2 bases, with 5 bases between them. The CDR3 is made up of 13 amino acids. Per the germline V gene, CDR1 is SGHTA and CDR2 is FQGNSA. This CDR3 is CASSYTNTGELFF. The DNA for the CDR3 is TGTGCCAGCAGCTACACCAACACCGGGGAGCTGTTTTTT.

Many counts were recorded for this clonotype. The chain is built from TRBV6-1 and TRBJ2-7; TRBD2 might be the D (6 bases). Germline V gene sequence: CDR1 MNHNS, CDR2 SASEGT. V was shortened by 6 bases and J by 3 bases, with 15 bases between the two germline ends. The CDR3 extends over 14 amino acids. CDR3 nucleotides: TGTGCCAGCAGATGGGGGGAGGATCTCTACGAGCAGTACTTC. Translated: CASRWGEDLYEQYF.

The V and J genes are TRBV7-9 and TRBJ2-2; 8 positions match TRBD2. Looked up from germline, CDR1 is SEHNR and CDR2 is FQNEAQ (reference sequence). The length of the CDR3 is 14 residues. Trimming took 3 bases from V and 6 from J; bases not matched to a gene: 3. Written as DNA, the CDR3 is TGTGCCAGCAGCTTGGCGGGAGGATCCGGGGAGCTGTTTTTT. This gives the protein CASSLAGGSGELFF. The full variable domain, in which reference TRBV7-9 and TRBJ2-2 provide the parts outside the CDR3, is DTGVSQNPRHKITKRGQNVTFRCDPISEHNRLYWYRQTLGQGPEFLTYFQNEAQLEKSRLLSDRFSAERPKGSFSTLEIQRTEQGDSAMYLCASSLAGGSGELFFGEGSRLTVL.

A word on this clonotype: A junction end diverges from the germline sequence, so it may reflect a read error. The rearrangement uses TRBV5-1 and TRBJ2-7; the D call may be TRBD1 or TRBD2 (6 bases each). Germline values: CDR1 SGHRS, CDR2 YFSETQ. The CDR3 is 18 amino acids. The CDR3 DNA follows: TGCGCCAGCAACTTGGAGGGGGTGGGGCTCTACGGGGTCTACGAGCAGTACTTC. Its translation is CASNLEGVGLYGVYEQYF.

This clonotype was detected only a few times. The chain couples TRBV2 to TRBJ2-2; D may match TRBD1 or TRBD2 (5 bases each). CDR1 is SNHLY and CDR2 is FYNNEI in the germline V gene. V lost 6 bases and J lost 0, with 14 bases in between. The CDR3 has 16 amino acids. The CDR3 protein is CASSEGRRANTGELFF. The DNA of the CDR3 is TGTGCCAGCAGCGAGGGACGGCGAGCGAACACCGGGGAGCTGTTTTTT.

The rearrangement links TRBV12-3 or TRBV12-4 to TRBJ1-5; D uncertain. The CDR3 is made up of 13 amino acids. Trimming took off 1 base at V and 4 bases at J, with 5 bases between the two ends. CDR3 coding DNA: TGTGCCAGCAGTTTAGTGGAGAATCAGCCCCAGCATTTT. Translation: CASSLVENQPQHF.

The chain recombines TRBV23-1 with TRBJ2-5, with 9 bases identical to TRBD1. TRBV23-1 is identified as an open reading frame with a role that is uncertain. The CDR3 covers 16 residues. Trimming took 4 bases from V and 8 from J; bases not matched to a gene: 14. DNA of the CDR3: TGCGCCAGCAGTCCCCCGGACAGGGGTGCTGTTGAAACCCAGTACTTC. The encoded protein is CASSPPDRGAVETQYF.

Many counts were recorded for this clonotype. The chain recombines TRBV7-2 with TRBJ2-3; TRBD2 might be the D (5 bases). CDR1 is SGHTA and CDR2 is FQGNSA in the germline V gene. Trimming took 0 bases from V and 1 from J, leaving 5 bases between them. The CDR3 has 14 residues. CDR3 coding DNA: TGTGCCAGCAGCTTAGCGCGGGGCACAGATACGCAGTATTTT. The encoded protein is CASSLARGTDTQYF.

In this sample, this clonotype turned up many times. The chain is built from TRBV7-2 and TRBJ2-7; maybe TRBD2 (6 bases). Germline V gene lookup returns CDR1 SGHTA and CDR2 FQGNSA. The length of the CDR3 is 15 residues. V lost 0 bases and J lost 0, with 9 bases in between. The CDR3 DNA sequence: TGTGCCAGCAGCTTAGCTGGGGGGAGCTCCTACGAGCAGTACTTC. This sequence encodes CASSLAGGSSYEQYF.

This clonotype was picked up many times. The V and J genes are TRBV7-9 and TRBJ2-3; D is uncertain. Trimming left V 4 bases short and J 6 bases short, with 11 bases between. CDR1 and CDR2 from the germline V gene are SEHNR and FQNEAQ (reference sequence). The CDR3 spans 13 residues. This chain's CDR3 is CASSSRSPDTQYF. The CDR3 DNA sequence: TGTGCCAGCAGCTCTAGATCCCCCGATACGCAGTATTTT.

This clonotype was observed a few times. The CDR3 nucleotides are TGTGCCAGCACCCCTGGACTGTCCTACGAGCAGTACTTC. This gives the protein CASTPGLSYEQYF. This rearrangement joins TRBV28 to TRBJ2-7; maybe TRBD2 (5 bases). The V and J ends lost 7 bases and 1 base respectively, with 11 bases between them. This CDR3 has 13 residues. Germline CDR1 MDHEN, CDR2 SYDVKM.

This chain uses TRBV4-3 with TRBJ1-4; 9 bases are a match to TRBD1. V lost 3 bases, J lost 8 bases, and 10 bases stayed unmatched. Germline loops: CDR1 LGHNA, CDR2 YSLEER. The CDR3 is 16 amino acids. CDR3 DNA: TGCGCCAGCAGCCAGGGGCGGGGACAGGGCTCCGAAAAACTGTTTTTT. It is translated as CASSQGRGQGSEKLFF.

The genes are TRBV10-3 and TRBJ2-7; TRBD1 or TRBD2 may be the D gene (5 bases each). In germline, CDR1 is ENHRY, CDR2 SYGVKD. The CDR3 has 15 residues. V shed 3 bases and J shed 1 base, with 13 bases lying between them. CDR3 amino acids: CAISDAWGKSYEQYF. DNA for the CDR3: TGTGCCATCAGTGACGCGTGGGGGAAATCCTACGAGCAGTACTTC.